This TCR beta chain appears in the sequencing data of a study of blood T cell repertoires in COVID-19. Across the study: The study drew acute and convalescent COVID-19 samples from the United States, Italy and Spain. Sources were T cells, B-cell-depleted T cells, or PBMCs; the material itself was cDNA or gDNA.

This CDR3 has 13 amino acids. V gave up 2 bases and J gave up 5 bases, with 7 bases separating them. In the study's own analysis: Nucleated cell counts were estimated from reference gene primer amplification. The data were produced by immunoSEQ multiplex PCR, yet TCRdb's version contains in-frame clones alone and is incomplete. V, J and clone size are those of that table, while D and trimming were read from the DNA. The table records about 240,000 clones, about 80% of them present only once. The table lists this clone with many counts. V gene TRBV12-3 or TRBV12-4 combines with J gene TRBJ1-5; D uncertain. The specimen was peripheral blood. This clonotype originated in a woman of 80 years or more with acute or convalescent COVID-19. CDR3 nucleotides: TGTGCCAGCAGTTTATCTGAGGATCAGCCCCAGCATTTT. Its translation: CASSLSEDQPQHF.